The subject of this entry is one T cell receptor (beta chain). Its antigen is unidentified. These data originate in a study of T-cell reconstitution after alpha-beta-depleted transplantation in children. Study-wide results and limits: A year post-transplant, T-cell counts and diversity derived mostly from newly produced T cells. As was reported, about two months after transplant, alpha-beta T cells came from several hundred expanded graft clones. From surviving recipient T cells and thymic progenitors came the high day-60 TCRbeta diversity observed in some patients.

Unique molecular identifiers were used in preparing the TCRbeta library. TCRdb itself ran the PCR reads through MiXCR, one entry per CDR3 protein. The sample lists about 240,000 distinct CDR3 sequences, roughly 24% occurring once. Germline V gene lookup returns CDR1 SQVTM and CDR2 ANQGSEA. V lost 4 bases to trimming and J lost 5 bases, with 15 bases between them. CDR3 length: 13 residues. The chain uses TRBV29-1 and TRBJ2-7; the D gene is possibly TRBD1 (5 bases). The clonotype comes from a girl aged 2-10 years with Fanconi anemia, due to receive a stem cell transplant. Sequenced material: PBMCs, taken before TCRalphabeta/CD19-depleted stem cell transplant. The CDR3 coding sequence is TGCAGCGTTGCCCCCCGGCAGGGCCACGAGCAGTACTTC. Protein sequence: CSVAPRQGHEQYF.